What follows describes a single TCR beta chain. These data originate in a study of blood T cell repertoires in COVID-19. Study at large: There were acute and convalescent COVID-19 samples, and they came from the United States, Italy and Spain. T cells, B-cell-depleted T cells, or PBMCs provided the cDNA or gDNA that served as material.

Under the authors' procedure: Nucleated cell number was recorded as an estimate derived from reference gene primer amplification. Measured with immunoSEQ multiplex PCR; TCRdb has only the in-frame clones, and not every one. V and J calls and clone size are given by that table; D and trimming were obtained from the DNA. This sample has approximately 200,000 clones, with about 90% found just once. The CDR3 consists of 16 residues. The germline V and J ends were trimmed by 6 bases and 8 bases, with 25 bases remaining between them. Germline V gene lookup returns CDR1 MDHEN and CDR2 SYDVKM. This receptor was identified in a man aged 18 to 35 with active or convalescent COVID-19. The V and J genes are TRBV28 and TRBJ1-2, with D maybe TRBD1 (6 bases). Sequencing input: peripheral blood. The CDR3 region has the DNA TGTGCCAGCAGCTTCGAACCCCTAGAGGGGGGGTCAGGCTACACCTTC. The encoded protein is CASSFEPLEGGSGYTF.